The clone carrying this T cell receptor (beta chain) has ten or more counts. Its antigen is not identified. These data originate in a study of T cell repertoires in cytomegalovirus infection. Study overall: Public TCR beta signature analysis indicated the presence of both CMV infection and matching HLA type. Broader study findings: CMV-specific HLA-C-restricted TCR beta clonotypes dominated the ex vivo response.

The CDR3 sequence is 12 residues long. Trimming left V 6 bases short and J 8 bases short, with 11 bases between. Per the germline V gene, CDR1 is SGHTA and CDR2 is FQGNSA. One entry per CDR3 protein results from TCRdb running MiXCR on the reads. Seen here are about 180,000 distinct CDR3 sequences, 13% to 15% observed once, and the top ten hold over 25%. The genes are TRBV7-2 and TRBJ2-1; tentatively, D is TRBD2 (6 bases). The TCR originated in a human donor in good health (CMV status not recorded). Some clones in this sample may be carry-over from other donors' samples. Sequencing used PBMCs. The CDR3 bases are TGTGCCAGCAGAGGGTCGGGGGATGAGCAGTTCTTC. Its translation is CASRGSGDEQFF.